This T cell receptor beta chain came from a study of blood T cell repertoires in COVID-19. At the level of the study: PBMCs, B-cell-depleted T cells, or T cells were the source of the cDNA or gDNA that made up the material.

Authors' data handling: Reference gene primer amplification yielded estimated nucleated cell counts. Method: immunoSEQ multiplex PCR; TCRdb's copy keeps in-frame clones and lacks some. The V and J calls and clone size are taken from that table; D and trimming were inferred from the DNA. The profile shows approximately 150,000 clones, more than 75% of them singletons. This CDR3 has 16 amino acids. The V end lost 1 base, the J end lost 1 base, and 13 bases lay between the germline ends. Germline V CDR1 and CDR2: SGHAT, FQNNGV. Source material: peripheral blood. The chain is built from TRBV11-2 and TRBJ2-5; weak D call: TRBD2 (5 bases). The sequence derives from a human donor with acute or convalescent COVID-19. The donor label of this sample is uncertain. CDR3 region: CASSLGNQDFQETQYF. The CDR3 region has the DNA TGTGCCAGCAGCTTAGGGAACCAGGACTTCCAAGAGACCCAGTACTTC.